The present entry profiles one T cell receptor beta chain with its context. Its matching antigen is unknown. These data belong to a study of T cell clonotyping in hematopoietic cell transplantation. Study-wide points: Pathologically expanded recipient clonotypes increased progressively from day 30 to day 180 as diversity fell.

Germline lookup yields CDR1 MNHEY and CDR2 SMNVEV (reference sequence). The CDR3 is made up of 14 amino acids. Trimming shortened V by 6 bases and J by 1 base, and 12 bases separated the two germline ends. Data came from immunoSEQ multiplex PCR; TCRdb stores just in-frame clones and leaves some out. Among several thousand clones, around 79% were seen once, and the ten largest hold roughly 45%. The V and J genes are TRBV27 and TRBJ1-1; D remains unclear. This sequence originates from a female patient aged 45-60 years who had an allogeneic stem cell transplant from a related donor, so the T cells may come from the graft donor. Some clones in this sample may be carry-over from other donors' samples. The sample was peripheral blood mononuclear cells, taken 180 days after allogeneic stem cell transplant. For the CDR3, the DNA is TGTGCCAGCAGACCTTATCAGTCGAACACTGAAGCTTTCTTT. Translation: CASRPYQSNTEAFF.